One sample yielded the 24 T cell receptor beta chains listed below, sequenced in a study of blood T cell repertoires in COVID-19. Produced via immunoSEQ multiplex PCR; TCRdb's table is partial and in-frame only. The table has 120,000 or so clones, approximately 71% seen once. Input material: peripheral blood. These receptors all stem from a human donor in a cohort sampled during active COVID-19.

The rearrangement uses TRBV14 and TRBJ2-7, with 9 bases aligning to TRBD1. This CDR3 is built from 15 residues. V lost 1 base to trimming and J lost 3 bases; unmatched junction nucleotides: 4. Germline CDR1 SGHDN, CDR2 FVKESK. The CDR3 here is CASSQGTGANYEQYF. The CDR3 region has the DNA TGTGCCAGCAGCCAAGGGACAGGGGCAAACTACGAGCAGTACTTC.

The chain is built from TRBV28 and TRBJ2-7, with 10 bases identical to TRBD2. The CDR3 has 13 amino acids. The V and J ends lost 8 bases and 3 bases, in that order; junction bases with no gene match: 4. Germline V lookup: CDR1 MDHEN, CDR2 SYDVKM. CDR3 region: CASGTSVVYEQYF. The DNA for the CDR3 is TGTGCCAGCGGGACTAGCGTTGTCTACGAGCAGTACTTC.

V gene TRBV6-6 combines with J gene TRBJ2-7; D may be TRBD1 (7 bases). This CDR3 is built from 15 residues. In germline, CDR1 is MNHNY, CDR2 SVGAGI (reference sequence). The V gene lost 0 bases and the J gene lost 5 bases, with 14 bases spanning the gap. The CDR3 loop reads CASSYSTRGRNEQYF. In nucleotides, the CDR3 is TGTGCCAGCAGTTACTCGACTAGGGGGCGCAACGAGCAGTACTTC.

J is TRBJ1-5 and V is TRBV21-1; the table's TRBD1 call for D was not verified on the DNA. TRBV21-1 is described as a pseudogene. The length of the CDR3 is 15 residues. Written as DNA, the CDR3 is TGTGCCAGCAGCAACCGGGACAAGGCCGCAAGACCCCAGCATTTT. Residues: CASSNRDKAARPQHF.

The V call is TRBV4-1, the J call TRBJ1-3, with TRBD1 matching over 10 bases. The ends lost 5 bases at V and 2 bases at J; junction bases unmatched: 3. CDR1 is MGHRA and CDR2 is YSYEKL in the germline V gene. The CDR3 loop spans 15 amino acids. This chain's CDR3 is CASSSGTGAGNTIYF. The CDR3 coding sequence is TGCGCCAGCAGCAGCGGGACAGGGGCTGGAAACACCATATATTTT.

The gene calls are TRBV6-5 and TRBJ2-6, with D unresolved. V was clipped by 6 bases and J by 0 bases, with 9 bases between them. Germline CDR1 MNHEY, CDR2 SVGAGI. This CDR3 has 15 residues. The CDR3 loop reads CASSRHHSGANVLTF. The CDR3 nucleotides are TGTGCCAGCAGCCGACATCACTCTGGGGCCAACGTCCTGACTTTC.

The chain has TRBV5-6 and TRBJ1-1, with D unresolved. The V end lost 0 bases, the J end lost 5 bases, and 11 bases lay between the germline ends. The length of the CDR3 is 14 residues. Germline CDR1 is SGHDT and CDR2 is YYEEEE. The chain's CDR3 is CASSLEQTRTEAFF. CDR3 nucleotide sequence: TGTGCCAGCAGCTTGGAGCAGACGAGGACTGAAGCTTTCTTT.

V usage is TRBV19 and J usage is TRBJ2-5; 13 bases map to TRBD2. The CDR3 covers 16 residues. Germline loops: CDR1 LNHDA, CDR2 SQIVND (reference sequence). Trimming at V came to 5 bases and at J to 6 bases, leaving 9 bases not matched to a gene. CDR3 sequence: CASSFRLAGGLKTQYF. CDR3 bases: TGTGCCAGTAGTTTCCGACTAGCGGGAGGTTTAAAGACCCAGTACTTC.

The chain recombines TRBV16 with TRBJ1-4; 7 bases match TRBD1. Germline loops: CDR1 KGHSY, CDR2 FQNENV. Trimming removed 4 bases from V and 7 bases from J; junction bases left unmatched: 9. The CDR3 is made up of 15 amino acids. DNA of the CDR3: TGTGCCAGCAGCCTCGACAGGGACTCAGGTGAAAAACTGTTTTTT. Protein product: CASSLDRDSGEKLFF.

The V gene is TRBV28, the J gene TRBJ1-6; D might be TRBD1 (5 bases). The CDR3 consists of 15 residues. Germline V gene data show CDR1 as MDHEN and CDR2 as SYDVKM. Trimming left V 3 bases short and J 6 bases short, with 12 bases between. The chain's CDR3 is CASSLGPRVNSPLHF. The CDR3 region has the DNA TGTGCCAGCAGTTTGGGGCCTCGGGTTAATTCACCCCTCCACTTT.

The V and J genes are TRBV2 and TRBJ1-5; D perhaps matches TRBD1 (6 bases). The CDR3 is 14 residues long. Per the germline V gene, CDR1 is SNHLY and CDR2 is FYNNEI. The ends were cut back, 1 base at V and 4 bases at J, with 8 bases in the middle. Here the CDR3 DNA reads TGTGCCAGCAGTGAAGGCAGGGGAAATCAGCCCCAGCATTTT. It yields the protein CASSEGRGNQPQHF.

This clone has a single count. J is TRBJ2-7 and V is TRBV3-1 (or the pseudogene TRBV3-2), with 9 bases matching TRBD1. Trimming at V came to 4 bases and at J to 5 bases, leaving 9 bases not matched to a gene. This CDR3 has 15 residues. CDR1 is LGHDT and CDR2 is YNNKEL in the germline V gene (reference sequence). The CDR3: CASSPERDRVDEQYF. The CDR3 coding sequence is TGTGCCAGCAGCCCAGAACGGGACAGGGTAGACGAGCAGTACTTC.

The chain uses TRBV5-1 and TRBJ2-5; D is unresolved. CDR3 length equals 15 residues. CDR1 and CDR2 from the germline V gene are SGHRS and YFSETQ. V shed 4 bases and J shed 5 bases, with 18 bases lying between them. CDR3 amino acids: CASSPSGLVQETQYF. The CDR3 DNA is TGCGCCAGCAGCCCCTCCGGCCTAGTTCAGGAGACCCAGTACTTC.

The V call is TRBV15, the J call TRBJ2-7; 7 bases agree with TRBD1. The germline CDR1 and CDR2 sequences are LNHNV and YYDKDF (reference sequence). The CDR3 totals 14 residues. Germline trimming cut 3 bases from V and 5 bases from J; bases unmatched to any gene: 7. The CDR3 nucleotides read TGTGCCACCAGCAGTATTCCCCAGGGGGACGAGCAGTACTTC. Translated, it gives CATSSIPQGDEQYF.

This chain links TRBV5-1 with TRBJ2-7, with D possibly being TRBD1 (5 bases). Per germline, CDR1 SGHRS and CDR2 YFSETQ. V lost 0 bases, J lost 9 bases, and 13 bases lay in between. This CDR3 comprises 13 residues. The CDR3 protein is CASSLAGRAAQYF. The DNA of the CDR3 is TGCGCCAGCAGCTTGGCCGGCAGGGCGGCGCAGTACTTC.

This rearrangement joins TRBV7-6 to TRBJ1-3; D uncertain. The germline CDR1 and CDR2 sequences are SGHVS and FNYEAQ. With 1 base removed from V and 4 bases from J, the gap between germline ends came to 17 bases. The CDR3 runs to 17 residues. CDR3 protein: CASSLGEGGPGGNTIYF. The CDR3 DNA reads as TGTGCCAGCAGCTTAGGGGAGGGAGGGCCAGGCGGAAACACCATATATTTT.

The genes are TRBV9 and TRBJ2-7; D ambiguous. Trimming shortened V by 0 bases and J by 3 bases, and 10 bases separated the two germline ends. The CDR3 is 14 residues long. Germline values: CDR1 SGDLS, CDR2 YYNGEE. The CDR3 nucleotides are TGTGCCAGCAGCGTAGGGGCACACGACTACGAGCAGTACTTC. Translating it yields CASSVGAHDYEQYF.

This chain uses TRBV6-5 with TRBJ1-2; 8 positions agree with TRBD1. V dropped 2 bases and J dropped 7; count of bases not matched to a gene: 3. This CDR3 spans 13 amino acids. Germline V gene sequence: CDR1 MNHEY, CDR2 SVGAGI. CDR3 nucleotides: TGTGCCAGCAGTTACGGACAGGGTGCTGGCTACACCTTC. Protein: CASSYGQGAGYTF.

This sequence joins TRBV7-9 and TRBJ1-1; D is uncertain. This CDR3 region has 14 residues. Trimming shortened V by 0 bases and J by 1 base, and 6 bases separated the two germline ends. CDR1 SEHNR and CDR2 FQNEAQ come from the germline V gene (reference sequence). The CDR3 here is CASSLAYRNTEAFF. The CDR3 region has the DNA TGTGCCAGCAGCTTAGCTTACAGGAACACTGAAGCTTTCTTT.

The V gene is TRBV18, the J gene TRBJ2-5, with D maybe TRBD2 (5 bases). The V gene's germline CDR1 is KGHSH and CDR2 LQKENI. The CDR3 totals 15 residues. Deletions cut 3 bases from V and 2 bases from J, with 13 bases between. The CDR3 here is CASSPHAGVQETQYF. The CDR3, as DNA: TGTGCCAGCTCACCGCACGCCGGGGTACAAGAGACCCAGTACTTC.

This clone was seen once. The rearrangement links TRBV4-2 to TRBJ2-3; a possible D gene is TRBD2 (5 bases). This CDR3 contains 15 residues. CDR1 LGHNA and CDR2 YNFKEQ come from the germline V gene. The germline V and J ends were trimmed by 4 bases and 2 bases, with 13 bases remaining between them. The CDR3 sequence: CASSPLLGVTDTQYF. For the CDR3, the DNA is TGTGCCAGCAGCCCCCTCCTCGGGGTCACAGATACGCAGTATTTT.

The gene calls are TRBV11-2 and TRBJ2-6, with 7 bases aligning to TRBD2. The trim removed 5 bases at V and 0 bases at J, leaving 4 bases unmatched. Germline V gene lookup returns CDR1 SGHAT and CDR2 FQNNGV. The CDR3 is made up of 16 amino acids. The CDR3 DNA reads TGTGCCAGCAGCAGCGGGGTCTTCTCTGGGGCCAACGTCCTGACTTTC. Its translation is CASSSGVFSGANVLTF.

The chain has TRBV19 and TRBJ1-5; 10 positions match TRBD1. This CDR3 is built from 15 residues. The germline V gene has CDR1 LNHDA and CDR2 SQIVND (reference sequence). With 7 bases clipped from V and 6 bases from J, the junction kept 9 bases outside the gene matches. CDR3 sequence (DNA): TGTGCCAGTACCGACCGGGACAGGGGTCTTCAGCCCCAGCATTTT. Protein product: CASTDRDRGLQPQHF.

The V gene is TRBV14, the J gene TRBJ2-7, with TRBD2 identical over 7 bases. This CDR3 contains 14 residues. After removal of 4 bases from V and 2 bases from J, the junction contained 5 bases not matched to a gene. Germline CDR1 is SGHDN and CDR2 is FVKESK. The CDR3 DNA follows: TGTGCCAGCAGCCCCGGGGGGAACACCTACGAGCAGTACTTC. Translation gives CASSPGGNTYEQYF.